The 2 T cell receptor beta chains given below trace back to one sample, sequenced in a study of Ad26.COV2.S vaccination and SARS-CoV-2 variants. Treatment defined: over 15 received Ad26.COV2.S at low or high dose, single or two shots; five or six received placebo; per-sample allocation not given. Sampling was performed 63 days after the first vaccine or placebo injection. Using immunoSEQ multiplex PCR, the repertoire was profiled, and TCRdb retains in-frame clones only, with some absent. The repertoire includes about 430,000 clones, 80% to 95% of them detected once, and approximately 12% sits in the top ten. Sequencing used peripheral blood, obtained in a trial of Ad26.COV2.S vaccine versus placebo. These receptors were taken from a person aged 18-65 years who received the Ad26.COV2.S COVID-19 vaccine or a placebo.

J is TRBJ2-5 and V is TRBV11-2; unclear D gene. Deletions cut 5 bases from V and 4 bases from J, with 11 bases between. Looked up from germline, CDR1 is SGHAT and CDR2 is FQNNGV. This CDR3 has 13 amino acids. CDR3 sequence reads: CASSPTVGETQYF. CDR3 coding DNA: TGTGCCAGCAGCCCCACAGTGGGAGAGACCCAGTACTTC.

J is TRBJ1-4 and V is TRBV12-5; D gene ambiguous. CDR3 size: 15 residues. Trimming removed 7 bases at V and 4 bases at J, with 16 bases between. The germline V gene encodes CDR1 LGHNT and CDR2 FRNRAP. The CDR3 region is CASVARPRLNEKLFF. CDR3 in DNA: TGTGCTAGTGTGGCCAGGCCGCGACTTAATGAAAAACTGTTTTTT.